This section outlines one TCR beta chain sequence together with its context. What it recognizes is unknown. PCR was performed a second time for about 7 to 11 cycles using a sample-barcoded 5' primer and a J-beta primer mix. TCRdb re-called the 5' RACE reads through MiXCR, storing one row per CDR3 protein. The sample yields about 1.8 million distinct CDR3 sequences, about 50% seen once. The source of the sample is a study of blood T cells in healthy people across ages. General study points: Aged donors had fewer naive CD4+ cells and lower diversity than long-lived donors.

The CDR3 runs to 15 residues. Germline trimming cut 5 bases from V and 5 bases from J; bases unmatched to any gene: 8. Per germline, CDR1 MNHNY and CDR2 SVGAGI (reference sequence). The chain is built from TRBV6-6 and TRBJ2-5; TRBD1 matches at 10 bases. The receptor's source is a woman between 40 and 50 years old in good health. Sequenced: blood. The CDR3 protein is CASSNPGTGAETQYF. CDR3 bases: TGTGCCAGCAGTAACCCCGGGACAGGGGCCGAGACCCAGTACTTC.